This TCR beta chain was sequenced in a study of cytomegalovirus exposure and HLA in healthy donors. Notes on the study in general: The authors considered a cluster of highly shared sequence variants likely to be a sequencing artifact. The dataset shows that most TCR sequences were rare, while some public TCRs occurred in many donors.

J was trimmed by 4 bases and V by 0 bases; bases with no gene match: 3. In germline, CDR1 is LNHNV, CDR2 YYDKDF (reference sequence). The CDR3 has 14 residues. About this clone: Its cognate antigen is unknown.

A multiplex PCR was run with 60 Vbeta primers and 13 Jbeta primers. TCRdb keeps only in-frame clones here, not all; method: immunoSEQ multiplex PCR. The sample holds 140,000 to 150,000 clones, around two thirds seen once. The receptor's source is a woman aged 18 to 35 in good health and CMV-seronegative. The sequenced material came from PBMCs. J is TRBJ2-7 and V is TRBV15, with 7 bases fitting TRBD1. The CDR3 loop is CATSRDQTGYEQYF. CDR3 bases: TGTGCCACCAGCAGAGATCAGACAGGGTACGAGCAGTACTTC.